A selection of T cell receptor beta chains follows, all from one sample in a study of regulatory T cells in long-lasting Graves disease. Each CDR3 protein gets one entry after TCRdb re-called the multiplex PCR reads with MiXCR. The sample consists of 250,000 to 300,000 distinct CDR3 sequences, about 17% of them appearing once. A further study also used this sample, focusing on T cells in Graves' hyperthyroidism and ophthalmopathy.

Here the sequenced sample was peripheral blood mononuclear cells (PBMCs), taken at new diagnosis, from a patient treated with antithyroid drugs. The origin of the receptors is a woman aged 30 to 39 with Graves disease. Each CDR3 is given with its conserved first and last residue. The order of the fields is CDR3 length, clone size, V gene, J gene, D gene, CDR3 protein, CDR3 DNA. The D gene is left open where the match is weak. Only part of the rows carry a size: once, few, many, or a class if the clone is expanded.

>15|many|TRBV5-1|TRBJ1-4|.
CASSLKDWSEEKLFF
TGTGCCAGCAGCCTAAAGGACTGGTCAGAGGAAAAACTGTTTTTT
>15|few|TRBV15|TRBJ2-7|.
CATSSDRLTSYEQYF
TGTGCCACCAGCTCTGACAGGTTAACCTCCTACGAGCAGTACTTC
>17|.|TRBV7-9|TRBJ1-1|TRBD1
CASSSSLGTGSNTEAFF
TGTGCCAGCAGCTCGAGCCTTGGGACAGGGTCGAACACTGAAGCTTTCTTT
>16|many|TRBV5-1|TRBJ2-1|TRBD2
CASSPSGTSGWYEQFF
TGCGCCAGCAGCCCAAGCGGGACTAGCGGGTGGTATGAGCAGTTCTTC
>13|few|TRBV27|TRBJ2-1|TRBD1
CASSWDRANERFF
TGTGCCAGCAGTTGGGACAGAGCCAATGAGCGGTTCTTC
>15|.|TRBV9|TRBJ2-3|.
CASSVGVRATDTQYF
TGTGCCAGCAGCGTAGGGGTCAGGGCCACAGATACGCAGTATTTT
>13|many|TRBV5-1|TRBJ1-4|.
CASSTILDEKLFF
TGCGCCAGCAGCACGATCTTAGATGAAAAACTGTTTTTT
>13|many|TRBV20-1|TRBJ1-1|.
CSARIPLGTEAFF
TGCAGTGCCCGAATACCCTTGGGCACTGAAGCTTTCTTT
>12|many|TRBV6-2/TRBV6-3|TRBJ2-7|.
CASMAGLGEQYF
TGTGCCAGCATGGCAGGTCTGGGCGAGCAGTACTTC
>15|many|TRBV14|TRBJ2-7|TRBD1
CASSQVPGTGVEQYF
TGTGCCAGCAGCCAAGTTCCGGGGACAGGGGTCGAGCAGTACTTC
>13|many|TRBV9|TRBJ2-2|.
CASSVQDTGELFF
TGTGCCAGCAGCGTTCAGGACACCGGGGAGCTGTTTTTT